One sample yielded the 20 T cell receptor beta chains listed below, sequenced in a study of T cell repertoires in cytomegalovirus infection. Using its own MiXCR run on the reads, TCRdb lists one record per CDR3 protein. The sample holds 170,000 or so distinct CDR3 sequences, around 14% seen once. The material sequenced was PBMCs. Receptor source: a human donor in good health (CMV status not recorded). Some clones in this sample may be carry-over from other donors' samples.

In its sample, this clonotype was seen many times. The chain employs TRBV7-3 and TRBJ2-1; 7 nucleotides align to TRBD2. The trim removed 2 bases at V and 0 bases at J, leaving 4 bases unmatched. The CDR3 runs to 16 residues. The germline CDR1 and CDR2 sequences are SGHTA and FQGTGA. This CDR3 is CASSLGGRVSYNEQFF. For the CDR3, the DNA is TGTGCCAGCAGCTTAGGGGGGAGGGTCTCCTACAATGAGCAGTTCTTC.

This clonotype was counted many times. The chain has TRBV28 and TRBJ1-3; the D is unclear. Germline V lookup: CDR1 MDHEN, CDR2 SYDVKM. The V end lost 7 bases, the J end lost 0 bases, and 10 bases lay between the germline ends. The CDR3 is 14 amino acids. The CDR3, as DNA: TGTGCCAGCAAGGACGGAGGCTCTGGAAACACCATATATTTT. The encoded protein is CASKDGGSGNTIYF.

This clonotype was observed a few times. The chain uses TRBV6-1 and TRBJ1-1; a weak D match, TRBD1 (5 bases). This CDR3 spans 12 amino acids. Trimming left V 5 bases short and J 11 bases short, with 15 bases between. Germline loops: CDR1 MNHNS, CDR2 SASEGT. This CDR3 is CASSSSGDVAFF. As DNA, the CDR3 is TGTGCCAGCAGTTCAAGCGGGGACGTGGCTTTCTTT.

The chain has TRBV6-2 or TRBV6-3 and TRBJ2-4, with D possibly matching TRBD1 (5 bases). Trimming shortened V by 2 bases and J by 9 bases, and 11 bases separated the two germline ends. The CDR3 consists of 13 residues. Germline CDR1 MNHEY, CDR2 SVGEGT. DNA for the CDR3: TGTGCCAGCAGTTACGTACAGGCCGGCATTCAGTACTTC. It codes for CASSYVQAGIQYF.

This chain joins TRBV6-5 and TRBJ1-5; no definite D call. Trimming shortened V by 2 bases and J by 3 bases, and 5 bases separated the two germline ends. This CDR3 is 13 amino acids long. Germline CDR1 reads MNHEY; CDR2 reads SVGAGI. The CDR3 DNA reads as TGTGCCAGCAGTTACAGTTTCAATCAGCCCCAGCATTTT. Its translation: CASSYSFNQPQHF.

J is TRBJ1-1 and V is TRBV5-1; no firm D call. The CDR3 sequence is 13 residues long. V was pared by 0 bases and J by 4 bases, with 7 bases between. Looked up from germline, CDR1 is SGHRS and CDR2 is YFSETQ. The CDR3 DNA reads as TGCGCCAGCAGCTTGGACCAGAGCACTGAAGCTTTCTTT. It codes for CASSLDQSTEAFF.

This clonotype was detected only a few times. This chain uses TRBV28 with TRBJ1-1; no clear D gene. V lost 5 bases, J lost 4 bases, and 17 bases lay in between. The length of the CDR3 is 15 residues. Germline V lookup: CDR1 MDHEN, CDR2 SYDVKM. CDR3 residues: CASSPGSRDSTEAFF. As DNA, the CDR3 is TGTGCCAGCAGTCCCGGGTCAAGGGATAGCACTGAAGCTTTCTTT.

This chain links TRBV3-1 with TRBJ1-5; D gene ambiguous. This CDR3 has 15 residues. Germline V gene data show CDR1 as LGHDT and CDR2 as YNNKEL (reference sequence). The V end was cut by 0 bases, the J end by 3 bases, with 9 bases between. CDR3 residues: CASSQDPGNNQPQHF. The CDR3 DNA follows: TGTGCCAGCAGCCAAGATCCGGGAAACAATCAGCCCCAGCATTTT.

This clonotype was counted ten times or more. The J gene is TRBJ1-5, the V gene TRBV7-2; D is perhaps TRBD1 (6 bases). The germline V gene encodes CDR1 SGHTA and CDR2 FQGNSA. The CDR3 covers 13 residues. V lost 3 bases to trimming and J lost 11 bases, with 14 bases between them. The CDR3 coding sequence is TGTGCCAGCAGCTTGGACAGTTCGTCAGCCCAGCATTTT. Translating gives CASSLDSSSAQHF.

This clonotype was seen more than once but under ten times. CDR3 amino acids: CATSDSGLAGDTDTQYF. CDR3 nucleotides: TGTGCCACCAGTGATTCTGGACTAGCGGGGGACACAGATACGCAGTATTTT. The chain joins TRBV24-1 to TRBJ2-3, with 13 bases lining up with TRBD2. This CDR3 comprises 17 residues. V lost 2 bases to trimming and J lost 2 bases; unmatched junction nucleotides: 3. Looked up from germline, CDR1 is KGHDR and CDR2 is SFDVKD.

V usage is TRBV5-6 and J usage is TRBJ1-1; the D is unclear. The CDR3 is 15 amino acids. The germline V gene encodes CDR1 SGHDT and CDR2 YYEEEE. The V gene lost 4 bases and the J gene lost 1 base, with 14 bases spanning the gap. CDR3 sequence reads: CASSQINQRNTEAFF. DNA for the CDR3: TGTGCCAGCAGCCAAATCAATCAGAGGAACACTGAAGCTTTCTTT.

The rearrangement links TRBV20-1 to TRBJ2-5, with D unclear. The CDR3 runs to 15 residues. V lost 6 bases and J lost 2, with 19 bases in between. CDR1 and CDR2 from the germline V gene are DFQATT and SNEGSKA (reference sequence). The CDR3 loop reads CSARPARSVQETQYF. The CDR3 nucleotides are TGCAGTGCCCGCCCAGCCAGATCGGTACAAGAGACCCAGTACTTC.

This clonotype has just a few counts. This sequence joins TRBV7-2 and TRBJ2-1, with TRBD2 matching over 10 bases. From germline, CDR1 is SGHTA and CDR2 FQGNSA. The CDR3 consists of 15 residues. V was pared by 5 bases and J by 4 bases, with 5 bases of the junction left unmatched. The CDR3 protein is CASSTPSGRYNEQFF. Written as DNA, the CDR3 is TGTGCCAGCAGCACGCCTAGCGGGAGATACAATGAGCAGTTCTTC.

This clonotype was found many times. V is TRBV27 and J is TRBJ1-5; D might be TRBD1 (6 bases). Trimming removed 5 bases from V and 4 bases from J, with 15 bases in between. This CDR3 spans 15 amino acids. Germline V CDR1 and CDR2: MNHEY, SMNVEV (reference sequence). CDR3 in DNA: TGTGCCAGCAGTCCCCGCAGGGGTCTTAATCAGCCCCAGCATTTT. This encodes CASSPRRGLNQPQHF.

This clonotype has at least ten counts. The chain is built from TRBV6-1 and TRBJ2-7; no reliable D call. Germline lookup yields CDR1 MNHNS and CDR2 SASEGT. Deletions cut 2 bases from V and 5 bases from J, with 16 bases between. The CDR3 contains 15 residues. CDR3 amino acids: CASSESYNVPNEQYF. The CDR3 DNA follows: TGTGCCAGCAGTGAATCCTATAATGTACCTAACGAGCAGTACTTC.

The gene calls are TRBV29-1 and TRBJ1-1; no clear D. CDR3 length equals 11 residues. CDR1 is SQVTM and CDR2 is ANQGSEA in the germline V gene. The ends were cut back, 3 bases at V and 3 bases at J, with 5 bases in the middle. CDR3 bases: TGCAGCGTTGACCCGGACACTGAAGCTTTCTTT. Residues: CSVDPDTEAFF.

This clonotype showed up many times. J is TRBJ2-1 and V is TRBV7-2; TRBD1 agrees at 9 bases. CDR3 size: 17 residues. V trimming: 0 bases; J trimming: 6 bases; junction bases outside the gene matches: 9. Germline-derived CDR1 and CDR2 are SGHTA and FQGNSA. CDR3 loop: CASSLAGRTGDGNEQFF. The CDR3 coding sequence is TGTGCCAGCAGCTTAGCGGGCAGGACAGGGGACGGCAATGAGCAGTTCTTC. The variable domain in full, completed from reference TRBV7-2 and TRBJ2-1, reads GAGVSQSPSNKVTEKGKDVELRCDPISGHTALYWYRQSLGQGLEFLIYFQGNSAPDKSGLPSDRFSAERTGGSVSTLTIQRTQQEDSAVYLCASSLAGRTGDGNEQFFGPGTRLTVL.

This clonotype was picked up many times. The chain has TRBV14 and TRBJ1-1; D is unclear. V lost 0 bases and J lost 1, with 12 bases in between. Germline CDR1 is SGHDN and CDR2 is FVKESK. The CDR3 length is 16 residues. The CDR3 DNA reads as TGTGCCAGCAGCCAAGATGGTACCCACAAGAACACTGAAGCTTTCTTT. The encoded protein is CASSQDGTHKNTEAFF.

This clonotype showed up just a few times. Mismatch with germline at one junction end may stem from a read error. The V and J genes are TRBV6-1 and TRBJ1-1, with 8 bases that match TRBD1. This CDR3 region has 12 residues. Germline CDR1 MNHNS, CDR2 SASEGT. The CDR3 is CASDIKGQARTW. CDR3 DNA: TGTGCCAGCGATATAAAGGGACAGGCCCGCACCTGG.

This clonotype was detected many times. This sequence joins TRBV12-3 or TRBV12-4 and TRBJ2-3; D ambiguous. The length of the CDR3 is 11 residues. Trimming took 7 bases from V and 5 from J, leaving 7 bases between them. The CDR3 DNA sequence: TGTGCCAGCAAAGTGGAAGATACGCAGTATTTT. Amino acid sequence: CASKVEDTQYF.